This T cell receptor beta chain was recorded in a study of cytomegalovirus exposure and HLA in healthy donors. TCRdb's copy holds only in-frame clones and misses some; the assay was immunoSEQ multiplex PCR. The table includes tens of thousands of clones, around 90% detected once. Material for sequencing was PBMCs. The receptor's source is a young woman in good health and CMV-seronegative.

The chain's CDR3 is CASSDPSSYNEQFF. In nucleotides, the CDR3 is TGTGCCAGCAGTGATCCCAGTTCCTACAATGAGCAGTTCTTC. V usage is TRBV2 and J usage is TRBJ2-1; D ambiguous. The CDR3 is 14 amino acids. Between the trimmed V and J ends, which lost 3 bases and 1 base, there was a span of 7 bases. Per germline, CDR1 SNHLY and CDR2 FYNNEI.